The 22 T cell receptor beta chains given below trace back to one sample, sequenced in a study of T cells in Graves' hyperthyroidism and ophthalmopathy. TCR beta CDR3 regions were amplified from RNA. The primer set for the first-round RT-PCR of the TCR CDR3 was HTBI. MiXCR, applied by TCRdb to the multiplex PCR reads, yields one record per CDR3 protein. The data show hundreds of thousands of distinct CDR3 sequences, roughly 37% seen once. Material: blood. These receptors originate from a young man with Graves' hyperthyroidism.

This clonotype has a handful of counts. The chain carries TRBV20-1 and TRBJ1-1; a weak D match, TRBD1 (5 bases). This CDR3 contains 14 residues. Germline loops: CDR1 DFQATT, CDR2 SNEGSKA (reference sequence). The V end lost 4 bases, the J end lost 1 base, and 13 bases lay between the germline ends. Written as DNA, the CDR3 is TGCAGTGCTATCTTCCCGGGACCGAACACTGAAGCTTTCTTT. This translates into CSAIFPGPNTEAFF.

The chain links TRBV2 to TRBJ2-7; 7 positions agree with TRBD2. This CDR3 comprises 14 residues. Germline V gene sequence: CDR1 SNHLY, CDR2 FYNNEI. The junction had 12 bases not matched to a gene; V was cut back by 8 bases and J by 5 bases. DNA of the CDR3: TGTGCCAGCTCACCAGGCGGGAGTAACGACGAGCAGTACTTC. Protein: CASSPGGSNDEQYF.

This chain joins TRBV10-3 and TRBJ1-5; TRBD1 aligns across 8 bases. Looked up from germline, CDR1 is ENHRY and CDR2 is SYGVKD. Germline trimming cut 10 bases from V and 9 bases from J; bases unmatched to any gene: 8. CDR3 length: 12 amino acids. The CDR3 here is CATGTGSGPQHF. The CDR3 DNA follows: TGTGCCACCGGGACAGGCAGTGGGCCCCAGCATTTT.

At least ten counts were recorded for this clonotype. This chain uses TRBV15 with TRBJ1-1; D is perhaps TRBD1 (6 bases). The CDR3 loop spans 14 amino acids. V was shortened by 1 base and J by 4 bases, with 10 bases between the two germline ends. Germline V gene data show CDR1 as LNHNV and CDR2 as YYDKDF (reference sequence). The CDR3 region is CATSRAGAFTEAFF. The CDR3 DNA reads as TGTGCCACCAGCAGAGCGGGGGCGTTCACTGAAGCTTTCTTT.

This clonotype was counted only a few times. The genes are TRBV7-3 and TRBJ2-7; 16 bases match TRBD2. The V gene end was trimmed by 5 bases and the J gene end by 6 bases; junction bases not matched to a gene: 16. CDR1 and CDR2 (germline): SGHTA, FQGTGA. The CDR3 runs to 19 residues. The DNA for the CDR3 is TGTGCCAGCAGCCCGTCCGGGACTAGCGGGAGGGCCTACCCAGTCGAGCAGTACTTC. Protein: CASSPSGTSGRAYPVEQYF.

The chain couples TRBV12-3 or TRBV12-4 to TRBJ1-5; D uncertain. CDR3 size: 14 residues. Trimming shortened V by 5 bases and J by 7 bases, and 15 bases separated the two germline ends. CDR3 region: CASSPIGREQPQHF. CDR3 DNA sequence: TGTGCCAGCAGTCCGATAGGGAGGGAACAGCCCCAGCATTTT.

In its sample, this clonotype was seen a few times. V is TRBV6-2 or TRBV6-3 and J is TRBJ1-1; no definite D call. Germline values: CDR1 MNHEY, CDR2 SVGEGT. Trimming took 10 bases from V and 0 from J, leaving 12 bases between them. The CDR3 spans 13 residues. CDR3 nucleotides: TGTGCCACCAACAGCGTCCTGAACACTGAAGCTTTCTTT. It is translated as CATNSVLNTEAFF.

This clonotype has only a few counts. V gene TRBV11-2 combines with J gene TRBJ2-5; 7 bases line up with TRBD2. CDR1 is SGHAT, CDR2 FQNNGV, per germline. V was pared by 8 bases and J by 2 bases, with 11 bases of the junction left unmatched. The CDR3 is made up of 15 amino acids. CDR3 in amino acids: CASRGGGRIQETQYF. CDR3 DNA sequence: TGTGCCAGCCGAGGCGGGGGACGGATACAAGAGACCCAGTACTTC.

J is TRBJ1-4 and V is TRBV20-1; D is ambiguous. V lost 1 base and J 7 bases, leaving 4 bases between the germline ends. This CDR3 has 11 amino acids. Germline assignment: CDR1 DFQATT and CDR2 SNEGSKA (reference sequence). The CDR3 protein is CSARGFEKLFF. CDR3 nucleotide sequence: TGCAGTGCTAGAGGTTTTGAAAAACTGTTTTTT.

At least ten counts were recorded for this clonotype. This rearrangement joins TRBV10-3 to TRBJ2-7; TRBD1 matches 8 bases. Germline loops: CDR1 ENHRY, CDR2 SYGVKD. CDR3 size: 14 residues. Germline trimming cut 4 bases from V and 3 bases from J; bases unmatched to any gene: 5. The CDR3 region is CAISALGTGYEQYF. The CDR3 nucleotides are TGTGCCATCAGTGCTCTAGGGACAGGCTACGAGCAGTACTTC.

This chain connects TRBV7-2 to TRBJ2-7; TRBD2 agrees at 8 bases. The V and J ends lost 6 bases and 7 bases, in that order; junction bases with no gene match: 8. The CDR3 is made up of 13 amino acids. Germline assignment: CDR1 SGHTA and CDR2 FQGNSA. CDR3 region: CASSLRLASEQYF. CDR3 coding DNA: TGTGCCAGCAGTCTCCGACTAGCGAGTGAGCAGTACTTC. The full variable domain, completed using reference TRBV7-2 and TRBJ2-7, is GAGVSQSPSNKVTEKGKDVELRCDPISGHTALYWYRQSLGQGLEFLIYFQGNSAPDKSGLPSDRFSAERTGGSVSTLTIQRTQQEDSAVYLCASSLRLASEQYFGPGTRLTVT.

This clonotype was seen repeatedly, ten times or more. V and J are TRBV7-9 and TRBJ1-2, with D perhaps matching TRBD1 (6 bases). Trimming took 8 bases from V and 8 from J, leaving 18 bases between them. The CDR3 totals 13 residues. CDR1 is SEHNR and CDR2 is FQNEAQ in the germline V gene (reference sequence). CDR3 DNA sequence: TGTGCCAGCGAGGGACATATTGACGAGGGCTACACCTTC. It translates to CASEGHIDEGYTF.

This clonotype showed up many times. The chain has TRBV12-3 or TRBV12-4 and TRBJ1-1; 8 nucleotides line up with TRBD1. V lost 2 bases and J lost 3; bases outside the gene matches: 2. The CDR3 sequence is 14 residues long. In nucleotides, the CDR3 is TGTGCCAGCAGTTTACAGGGGGCCGACACTGAAGCTTTCTTT. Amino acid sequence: CASSLQGADTEAFF.

CDR3 amino acids: CASSRTDNEQFF. In DNA, the CDR3 is TGTGCCAGCAGTCGGACTGACAATGAGCAGTTCTTC. The V call is TRBV7-9, the J call TRBJ2-1, with D perhaps matching TRBD2 (5 bases). Trimming stripped 6 bases from V and 5 bases from J, with 8 bases between. The length of the CDR3 is 12 residues. Per germline, CDR1 SEHNR and CDR2 FQNEAQ (reference sequence). The full variable domain, its missing parts supplied by reference TRBV7-9 and TRBJ2-1, is DTGVSQNPRHKITKRGQNVTFRCDPISEHNRLYWYRQTLGQGPEFLTYFQNEAQLEKSRLLSDRFSAERPKGSFSTLEIQRTEQGDSAMYLCASSRTDNEQFFGPGTRLTVL.

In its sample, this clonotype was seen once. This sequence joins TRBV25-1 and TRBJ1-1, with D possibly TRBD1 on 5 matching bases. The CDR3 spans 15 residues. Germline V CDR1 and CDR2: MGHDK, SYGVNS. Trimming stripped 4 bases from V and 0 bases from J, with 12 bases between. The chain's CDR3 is CASSAADSLNTEAFF. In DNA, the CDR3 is TGTGCCAGCAGTGCCGCAGACAGTCTGAACACTGAAGCTTTCTTT.

The CDR3 protein is CASTNQGQNTGELFF. For the CDR3, the DNA is TGCGCCAGCACAAACCAGGGACAGAACACCGGGGAGCTGTTTTTT. The chain uses TRBV5-1 and TRBJ2-2, with D perhaps TRBD1 (6 bases). The germline CDR1 and CDR2 sequences are SGHRS and YFSETQ. Trimming pared 6 bases from V and 1 base from J, leaving 13 bases between. CDR3 length: 15 residues.

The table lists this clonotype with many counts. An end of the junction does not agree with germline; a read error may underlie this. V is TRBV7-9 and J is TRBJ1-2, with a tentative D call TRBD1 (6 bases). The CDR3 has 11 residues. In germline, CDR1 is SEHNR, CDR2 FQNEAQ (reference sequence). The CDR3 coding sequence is TGTGCCAGCAGTTCCGGGACATTTAGTTTCTTC. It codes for CASSSGTFSFF. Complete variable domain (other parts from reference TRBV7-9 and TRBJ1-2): DTGVSQNPRHKITKRGQNVTFRCDPISEHNRLYWYRQTLGQGPEFLTYFQNEAQLEKSRLLSDRFSAERPKGSFSTLEIQRTEQGDSAMYLCASSSGTFSFFGSGTRLTVV.

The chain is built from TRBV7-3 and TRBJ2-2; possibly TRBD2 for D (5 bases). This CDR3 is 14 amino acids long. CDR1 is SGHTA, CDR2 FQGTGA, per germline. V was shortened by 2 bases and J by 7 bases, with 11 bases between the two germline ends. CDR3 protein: CASSLERLGGELFF. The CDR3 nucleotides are TGTGCCAGCAGCTTAGAGCGGTTAGGCGGGGAGCTGTTTTTT.

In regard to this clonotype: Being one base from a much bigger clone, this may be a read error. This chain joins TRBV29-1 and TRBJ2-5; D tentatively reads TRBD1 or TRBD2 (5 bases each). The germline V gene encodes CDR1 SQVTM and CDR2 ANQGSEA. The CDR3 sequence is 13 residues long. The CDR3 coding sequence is TGCAGCGTCCCAGCGGCAGGGCAAGAGACCCGGTACTTC. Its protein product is CSVPAAGQETRYF.

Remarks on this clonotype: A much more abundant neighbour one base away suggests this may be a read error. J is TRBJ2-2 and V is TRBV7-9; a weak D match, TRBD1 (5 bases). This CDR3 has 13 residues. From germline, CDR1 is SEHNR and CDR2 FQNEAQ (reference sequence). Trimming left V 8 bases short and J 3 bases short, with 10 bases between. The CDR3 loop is CASGRADTGELFF. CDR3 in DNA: TGTGCCAGCGGCAGGGCGGACACCGGGGAGCTGTTTTTT.

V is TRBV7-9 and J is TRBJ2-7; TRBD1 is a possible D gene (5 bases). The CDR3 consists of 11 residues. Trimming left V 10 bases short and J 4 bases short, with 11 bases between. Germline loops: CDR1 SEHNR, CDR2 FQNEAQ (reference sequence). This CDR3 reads CAIIDSYEQYF. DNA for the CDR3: TGTGCCATCATAGACAGTTACGAGCAGTACTTC.

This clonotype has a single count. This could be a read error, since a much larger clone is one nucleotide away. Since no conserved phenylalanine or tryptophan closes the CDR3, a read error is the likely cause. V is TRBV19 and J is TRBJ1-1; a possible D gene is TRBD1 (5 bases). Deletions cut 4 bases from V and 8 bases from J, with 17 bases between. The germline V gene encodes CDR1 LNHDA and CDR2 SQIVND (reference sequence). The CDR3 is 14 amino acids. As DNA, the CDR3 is TGTGCCAGTAGTACCACTTCGACAGCCCGCGAAGCTTTCCTT. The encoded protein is CASSTTSTAREAFL.